This T cell receptor (beta chain) stems from a study of blood T cell repertoires in COVID-19. Overall study: The analysed material was cDNA or gDNA that came from T cells, B-cell-depleted T cells, or PBMCs.

Per the study methods: The authors estimated nucleated cell counts from reference gene primer amplification. Profiled with immunoSEQ multiplex PCR; TCRdb holds only in-frame clones, not every one. That table supplies the V and J calls and clone size; D and trimming were determined from the DNA. Of about 260,000 clones in the sample, roughly 86% are singletons; the top ten hold less than 4.5%. CDR1 is LGHDT, CDR2 YNNKEL, per germline (reference sequence). Trimming removed 3 bases from V and 6 bases from J; junction bases left unmatched: 1. The CDR3 totals 15 residues. The chain couples TRBV3-1 (or the pseudogene TRBV3-2) to TRBJ2-3; the match to TRBD2 covers 15 bases. The sample was peripheral blood. The receptor was isolated from a man aged 18 to 29 with active or convalescent COVID-19. CDR3 sequence (DNA): TGTGCCAGCAGCCACGGGACTAGCGGGGGGGATACGCAGTATTTT. It encodes CASSHGTSGGDTQYF.